This T cell receptor (beta chain) was captured by sequencing in a study of blood T cell repertoires in COVID-19. For the study at large: Sites across the United States, Italy and Spain contributed samples from acute and convalescent COVID-19.

Germline-derived CDR1 and CDR2 are SGHRS and YFSETQ. Trimming took off 5 bases at V and 2 bases at J, with 7 bases between the two ends. The CDR3 has 12 residues. In the original analysis: Reference gene primers were amplified, and this amplification served to estimate nucleated cell counts. Assay used: immunoSEQ multiplex PCR; TCRdb lists only in-frame clones, some missing. Clone size and V and J calls were adopted from that table, with D and trimming inferred from the DNA. Among a few hundred thousand clones listed, approximately 90% were seen once. This receptor was taken from a woman between 45 and 65 years old with COVID-19, enrolled during active disease. Sample: peripheral blood. The chain links TRBV5-1 to TRBJ2-5; a possible D gene is TRBD1 (5 bases). The CDR3, as DNA: TGCGCCAGCAGGAAGGGGCAAGAGACCCAGTACTTC. As protein: CASRKGQETQYF.